This T cell receptor (beta chain) was retrieved from a study of blood T cell repertoires in COVID-19. Turning to the study itself: Both acute and convalescent COVID-19 samples were obtained from the United States, Italy and Spain. T cells, B-cell-depleted T cells, or PBMCs provided the cDNA or gDNA that served as material.

Per the authors' pipeline: Estimation of nucleated cell counts was performed using reference gene primer amplification. Measured with immunoSEQ multiplex PCR; TCRdb has only the in-frame clones, and not every one. That table furnishes V, J and clone size, whereas the DNA furnished D and trimming. The repertoire holds more than 150,000 clones, roughly 84% seen once, with less than 3.5% in the top ten. V shed 5 bases and J 5 bases; nucleotides not matched to a gene: 5. The CDR3 has 14 residues. Germline assignment: CDR1 SGHTA and CDR2 FQGNSA. Points on this clone: Other DNA sequences in this specimen translate into the identical CDR3.

Specimen: peripheral blood. The chain recombines TRBV7-2 with TRBJ2-1; 8 bases fit TRBD2. This receptor was obtained from a woman aged 60-75 years with acute or convalescent COVID-19. Here the CDR3 DNA reads TGTGCCAGCAGCCTCGGACTAGCCCACAATGAGCAGTTCTTC. Amino acids: CASSLGLAHNEQFF.